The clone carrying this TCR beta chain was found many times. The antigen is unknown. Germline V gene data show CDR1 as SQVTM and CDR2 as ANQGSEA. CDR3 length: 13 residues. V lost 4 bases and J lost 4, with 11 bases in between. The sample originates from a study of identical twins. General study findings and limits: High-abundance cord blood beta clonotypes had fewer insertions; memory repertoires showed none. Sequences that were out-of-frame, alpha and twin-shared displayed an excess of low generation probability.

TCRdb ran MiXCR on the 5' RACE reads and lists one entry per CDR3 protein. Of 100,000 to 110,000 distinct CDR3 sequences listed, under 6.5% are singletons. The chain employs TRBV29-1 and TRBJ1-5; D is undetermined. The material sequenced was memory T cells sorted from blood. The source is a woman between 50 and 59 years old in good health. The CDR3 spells CSVVGDKNQPQHF. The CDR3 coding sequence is TGCAGCGTTGTAGGCGACAAAAATCAGCCCCAGCATTTT.